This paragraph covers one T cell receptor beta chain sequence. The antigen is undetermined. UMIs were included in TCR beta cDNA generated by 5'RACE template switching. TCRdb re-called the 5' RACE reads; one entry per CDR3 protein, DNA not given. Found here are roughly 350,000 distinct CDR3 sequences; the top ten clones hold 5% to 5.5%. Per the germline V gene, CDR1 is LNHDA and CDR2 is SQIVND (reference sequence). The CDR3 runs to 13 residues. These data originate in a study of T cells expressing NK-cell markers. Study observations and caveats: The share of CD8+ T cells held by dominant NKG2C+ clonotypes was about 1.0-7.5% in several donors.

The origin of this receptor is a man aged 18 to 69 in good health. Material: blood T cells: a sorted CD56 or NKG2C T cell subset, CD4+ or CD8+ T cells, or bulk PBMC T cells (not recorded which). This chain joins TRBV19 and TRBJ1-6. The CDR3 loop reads CASSLVSSSPLHF.